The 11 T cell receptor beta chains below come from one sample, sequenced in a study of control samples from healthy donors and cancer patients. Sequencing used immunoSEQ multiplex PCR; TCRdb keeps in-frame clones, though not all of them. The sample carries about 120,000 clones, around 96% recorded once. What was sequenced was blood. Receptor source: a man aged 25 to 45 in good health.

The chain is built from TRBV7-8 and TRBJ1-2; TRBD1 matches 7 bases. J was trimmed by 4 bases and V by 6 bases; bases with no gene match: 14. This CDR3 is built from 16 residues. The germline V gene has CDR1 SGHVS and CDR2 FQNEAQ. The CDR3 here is CASSYPGQHDRYGYTF. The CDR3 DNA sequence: TGTGCCAGCAGTTATCCGGGACAGCACGACCGCTATGGCTACACCTTC. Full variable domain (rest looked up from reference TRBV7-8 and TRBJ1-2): GAGVSQSPRYKVAKRGQDVALRCDPISGHVSLFWYQQALGQGPEFLTYFQNEAQLDKSGLPSDRFFAERPEGSVSTLKIQRTQQEDSAVYLCASSYPGQHDRYGYTFGSGTRLTVV.

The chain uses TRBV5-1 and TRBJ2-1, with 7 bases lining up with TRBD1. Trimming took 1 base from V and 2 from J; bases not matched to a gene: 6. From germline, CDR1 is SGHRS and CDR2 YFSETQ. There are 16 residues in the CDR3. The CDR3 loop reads CASSLLGQATYNEQFF. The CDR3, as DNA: TGCGCCAGCAGCTTGCTCGGACAGGCTACCTACAATGAGCAGTTCTTC.

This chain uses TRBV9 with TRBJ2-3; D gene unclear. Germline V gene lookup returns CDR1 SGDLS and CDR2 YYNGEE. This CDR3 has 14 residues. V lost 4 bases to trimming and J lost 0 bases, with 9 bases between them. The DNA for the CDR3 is TGTGCCAGCAGCTTCGGAGAGAGCACAGATACGCAGTATTTT. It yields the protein CASSFGESTDTQYF.

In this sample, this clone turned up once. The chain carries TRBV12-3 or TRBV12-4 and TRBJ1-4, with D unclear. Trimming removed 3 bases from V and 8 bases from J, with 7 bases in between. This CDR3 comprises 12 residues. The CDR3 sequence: CASSFLAEKLFF. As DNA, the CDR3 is TGTGCCAGCAGTTTTCTGGCGGAAAAACTGTTTTTT.

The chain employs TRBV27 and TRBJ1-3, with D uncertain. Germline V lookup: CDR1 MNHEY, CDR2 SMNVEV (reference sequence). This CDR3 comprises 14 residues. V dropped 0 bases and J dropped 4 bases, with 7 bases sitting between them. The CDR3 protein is CASSLSAIGNTIYF. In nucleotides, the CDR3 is TGTGCCAGCAGTTTATCGGCTATCGGAAACACCATATATTTT.

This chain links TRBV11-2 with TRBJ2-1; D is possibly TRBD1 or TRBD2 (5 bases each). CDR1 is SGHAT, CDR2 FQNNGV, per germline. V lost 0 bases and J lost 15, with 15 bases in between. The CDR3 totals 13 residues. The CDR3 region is CASSLEGTAVLFF. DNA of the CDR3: TGTGCCAGCAGCTTAGAGGGGACGGCTGTTCTGTTCTTC.

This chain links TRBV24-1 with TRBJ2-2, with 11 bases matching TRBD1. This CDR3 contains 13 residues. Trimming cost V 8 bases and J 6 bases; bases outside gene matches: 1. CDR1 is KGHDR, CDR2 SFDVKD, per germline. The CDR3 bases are TGTGCCACCAAGGGACAGGGGGCCGGGGAGCTGTTTTTT. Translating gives CATKGQGAGELFF.

The CDR3, as DNA: TGTGCCAGTAGTATAGAGCCGACCCAGTTGTACGAGCAGTACTTC. It yields the protein CASSIEPTQLYEQYF. This rearrangement joins TRBV19 to TRBJ2-7, with D uncertain. V was pared by 0 bases and J by 4 bases, with 13 bases between. This CDR3 is 15 amino acids long. Looked up from germline, CDR1 is LNHDA and CDR2 is SQIVND (reference sequence).

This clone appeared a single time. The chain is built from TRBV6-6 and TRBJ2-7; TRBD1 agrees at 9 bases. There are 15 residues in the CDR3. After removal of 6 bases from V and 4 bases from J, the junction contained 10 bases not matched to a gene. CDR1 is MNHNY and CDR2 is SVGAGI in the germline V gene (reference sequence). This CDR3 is CASRQGQGLAYEQYF. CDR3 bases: TGTGCCAGCAGGCAGGGACAGGGTCTGGCTTACGAGCAGTACTTC.

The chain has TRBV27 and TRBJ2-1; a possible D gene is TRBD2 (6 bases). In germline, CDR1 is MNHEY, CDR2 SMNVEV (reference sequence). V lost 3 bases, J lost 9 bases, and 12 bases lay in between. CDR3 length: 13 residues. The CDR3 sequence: CASSFTSHGEQFF. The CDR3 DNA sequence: TGTGCCAGCAGTTTCACTAGCCACGGTGAGCAGTTCTTC.

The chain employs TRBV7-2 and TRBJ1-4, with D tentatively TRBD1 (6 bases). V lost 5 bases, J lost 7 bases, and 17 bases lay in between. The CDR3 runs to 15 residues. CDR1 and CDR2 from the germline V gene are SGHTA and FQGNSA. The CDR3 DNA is TGTGCCAGCAGCGGCACCGGGACACACCCTGAAAAACTGTTTTTT. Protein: CASSGTGTHPEKLFF. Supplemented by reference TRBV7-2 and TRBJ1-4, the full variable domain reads GAGVSQSPSNKVTEKGKDVELRCDPISGHTALYWYRQSLGQGLEFLIYFQGNSAPDKSGLPSDRFSAERTGGSVSTLTIQRTQQEDSAVYLCASSGTGTHPEKLFFGSGTQLSVL.